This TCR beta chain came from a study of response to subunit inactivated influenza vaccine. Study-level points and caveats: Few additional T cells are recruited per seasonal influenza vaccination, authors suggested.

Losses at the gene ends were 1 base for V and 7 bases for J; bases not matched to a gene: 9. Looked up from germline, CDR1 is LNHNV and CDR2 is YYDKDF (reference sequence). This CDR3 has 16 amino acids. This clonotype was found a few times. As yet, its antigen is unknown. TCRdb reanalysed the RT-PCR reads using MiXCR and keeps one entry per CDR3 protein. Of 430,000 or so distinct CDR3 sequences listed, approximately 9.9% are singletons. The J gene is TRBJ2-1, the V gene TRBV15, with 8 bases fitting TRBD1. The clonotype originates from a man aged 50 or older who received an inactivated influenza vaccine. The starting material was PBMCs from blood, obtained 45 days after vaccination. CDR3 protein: CATSRARDRWGNEQFF. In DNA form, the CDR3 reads TGTGCCACCAGCAGAGCAAGGGACAGGTGGGGGAATGAGCAGTTCTTC.